This section outlines one T cell receptor (beta chain) sequence together with its context. CDR1 is GTSNPN, CDR2 SVGIG, per germline (reference sequence). The CDR3 runs to 16 residues. Trimming stripped 2 bases from V and 0 bases from J, with 14 bases between. The sample comes from a study of long-term antiretroviral therapy in people with HIV. The libraries were made with immunoSEQ v3.0 at survey level. Sequenced by immunoSEQ multiplex PCR; TCRdb stores in-frame clones only, minus some. The sample consists of around 19,000 clones, approximately 88% of them appearing once. The specimen was unsorted PBMCs, collected 1.2 years after starting antiretroviral therapy. This TCR derives from a middle-aged woman with HIV. This chain links TRBV30 with TRBJ1-5, with unresolved D. CDR3 region: CAWSPGWVGSNQPQHF. The DNA of the CDR3 is TGTGCCTGGAGTCCCGGTTGGGTGGGTAGCAATCAGCCCCAGCATTTT. Drawing the rest from reference TRBV30 and TRBJ1-5, the complete variable domain is SQTIHQWPATLVQPVGSPLSLECTVEGTSNPNLYWYRQAAGRGLQLLFYSVGIGQISSEVPQNLSASRPQDRQFILSSKKLLLSDSGFYLCAWSPGWVGSNQPQHFGDGTRLSIL.